The rows below give T cell receptor beta chains drawn from one sample of a study of blood T cell repertoires in COVID-19. The protocol was immunoSEQ multiplex PCR, while the TCRdb copy is restricted to in-frame clones and leaves out a portion. The repertoire includes 140,000 or so clones, more than 75% of them detected once, and 8% to 9% sits in the top ten. Specimen: peripheral blood. The receptors were gathered from a woman between 50 and 59 years old with active or convalescent COVID-19. The CDR3 runs from the conserved cysteine through the conserved F or W. A D gene is named only where the DNA matches it firmly. Clone size appears in some rows only: once, few, many, or a class for an expanded clone.

D gene | J gene | clone size | V gene | CDR3 DNA | CDR3 protein
TRBD1 | TRBJ1-2 | NA | TRBV5-8 | TGTGCCAGCAGCTTAAGGGGGCTGGGTGGCTACACCTTC | CASSLRGLGGYTF
NA | TRBJ1-5 | NA | TRBV11-2 | TGTGCCAGCCGCATCGTCGCAGGGCGACCCAATCAGCCCCAGCATTTT | CASRIVAGRPNQPQHF
NA | TRBJ2-1 | NA | TRBV11-2 | TGTGCCAGCAGCCCCGATTGGGGGGTCTCCTACAATGAGCAGTTCTTC | CASSPDWGVSYNEQFF
TRBD1 | TRBJ1-2 | NA | TRBV6-6 | TGTGCCAGCAGTAAGCTCGGACAGGGGGGTGGCTACACCTTC | CASSKLGQGGGYTF
TRBD1 | TRBJ1-1 | once | TRBV5-1 | TGCGCCAGCAGCTCGGGACAGGGCACTGAAGCTTTCTTT | CASSSGQGTEAFF
NA | TRBJ2-7 | NA | TRBV29-1 | TGCAGCTACTCGACAGTCTACGAGCAGTACTTC | CSYSTVYEQYF
NA | TRBJ1-1 | NA | TRBV29-1 | TGCAGCGTCGAGGACAAGGAAGCTTTCTTT | CSVEDKEAFF
NA | TRBJ2-3 | once | TRBV30 | TGTGCCTGGAGTGTAGCAGGGACATGGCGCACAGATACGCAGTATTTT | CAWSVAGTWRTDTQYF
NA | TRBJ2-5 | few | TRBV6-4 | TGTGCCAGCAGGGAGAGGCAGGGCTATTGGGAGACCCAGTACTTC | CASRERQGYWETQYF
NA | TRBJ1-2 | NA | TRBV5-1 | TGCGCCAGCAGCTTGGACAGCCCTCTACGGGAGGGCTACACCTTC | CASSLDSPLREGYTF
NA | TRBJ1-1 | NA | TRBV11-3 | TGTGCCAGCAGCTTGGACCGGGGTGAAGCTTTCTTT | CASSLDRGEAFF
NA | TRBJ1-6 | once | TRBV4-2 | TGTGCCAGCAGCCAAGGGACTCTTATCAATTATTCACCCCTCCACTTT | CASSQGTLINYSPLHF
NA | TRBJ1-1 | NA | TRBV6-2/TRBV6-3 | TGTGCCAGCAGTCCACACAGGAACCTGAACACTGAAGCTTTCTTT | CASSPHRNLNTEAFF
TRBD1 | TRBJ1-3 | NA | TRBV7-9 | TGTGCCAGCAGCTCACAGGGGGCCAACTCTGGAAACACCATATATTTT | CASSSQGANSGNTIYF
NA | TRBJ1-2 | NA | TRBV14 | TGTGCCAGCAGCCAAGTAGGGGTTCGCTACACCTTC | CASSQVGVRYTF
TRBD1 | TRBJ1-5 | NA | TRBV19 | TGTGCCAGTAGTGACAGGGTCCAGCCCCAGCATTTT | CASSDRVQPQHF
NA | TRBJ2-7 | NA | TRBV18 | TGTGCCAGCTCCCCAACGGATGACTGGAGCTCCTACGAGCAGTACTTC | CASSPTDDWSSYEQYF
NA | TRBJ1-5 | NA | TRBV6-5 | TGTGCCAGCAGGCCAGGGCGTGGGGGCAATCAGCCCCAGCATTTT | CASRPGRGGNQPQHF
NA | TRBJ1-2 | few | TRBV7-9 | TGTGCCAGCAGCTTCCCCCAGGGAGGAACGGAAGGCTACACCTTC | CASSFPQGGTEGYTF
TRBD2 | TRBJ2-1 | few | TRBV7-2 | TGTGCCAGCAGCCCTTTACTAGCGGGAGGTGAGCAGTTCTTC | CASSPLLAGGEQFF
NA | TRBJ2-5 | NA | TRBV28 | TGTGCCAGCAGTTTTCTACGGGCGGGGGCAGAGACCCAGTACTTC | CASSFLRAGAETQYF
NA | TRBJ1-1 | NA | TRBV30 | TGTGCCTGGAGTGTTCTCGGGGGTATTATGAACACTGAAGCTTTCTTT | CAWSVLGGIMNTEAFF
NA | TRBJ1-2 | few | TRBV12-3/TRBV12-4 | TGTGCCAGCAGTTCCCGGTTTGGCTACACCTTC | CASSSRFGYTF
NA | TRBJ2-3 | NA | TRBV19 | TGTGCCAGTAGCCTGGGGGGGCCCACAGATACGCAGTATTTT | CASSLGGPTDTQYF
NA | TRBJ1-2 | NA | TRBV28 | TGTGCCAGCAAACCCCCGGGTGGTCTCACGAAGAACTATGGCTACACCTTC | CASKPPGGLTKNYGYTF
NA | TRBJ2-7 | few | TRBV19 | TGTGCCAGTAGTAGGGACAAGATAGCCGAGCAGTACTTC | CASSRDKIAEQYF
NA | TRBJ2-1 | few | TRBV5-1 | TGCGCCAGCAGCCGACCAAACAGGACGTTAGGACAGATTGAGCAGTTCTTC | CASSRPNRTLGQIEQFF
NA | TRBJ2-7 | NA | TRBV5-6 | TGTGCCAGCAGCTATCGGGGGTCCAGCTCCTACGAGCAGTACTTC | CASSYRGSSSYEQYF
TRBD1 | TRBJ1-2 | few | TRBV6-2/TRBV6-3 | TGTGCCAGCAGTTACTCAGGAGGGGGCGGCTACACCTTC | CASSYSGGGGYTF
NA | TRBJ1-2 | NA | TRBV5-5 | TGTGCCAGCAGCTTTGGCAGGTTCAACTATGGCTACACCTTC | CASSFGRFNYGYTF
TRBD1 | TRBJ2-5 | NA | TRBV19 | TGTGCCACCACCAGAGGGACAGAGGGCCAAGAGACCCAGTACTTC | CATTRGTEGQETQYF
NA | TRBJ2-2 | NA | TRBV24-1 | TGTGCCACCAGTGTTAGCGGAACCGGGGAGCTGTTTTTT | CATSVSGTGELFF
TRBD1 | TRBJ2-3 | NA | TRBV7-9 | TGTGCCAGCAGCTTTCAGGGGGAACATACGCAGTATTTT | CASSFQGEHTQYF
NA | TRBJ2-3 | NA | TRBV21-1 | TGTGCCAGCGCCCACCTCCCAGGGGGAGCCCCCACAGATACGCAGTATTTT | CASAHLPGGAPTDTQYF
NA | TRBJ1-2 | NA | TRBV5-6 | TGTGCCAGCAGCTTGTCAGCCTTATCCTCGAGGGGCTACACCTTC | CASSLSALSSRGYTF